This passage covers 26 T cell receptor beta chains from one sample sequenced in a study of cytomegalovirus exposure and HLA in healthy donors. The PCR had 60 Vbeta and 13 Jbeta primers. Generated by immunoSEQ multiplex PCR, the TCRdb table keeps only in-frame clones and is missing some. The data hold some 150,000 clones, with 70% to 85% observed a single time. The sequenced material came from PBMCs. Every receptor here comes from a man aged 35 to 55 in good health and CMV-seropositive.

A word on this clone: Other DNA sequences of this sample code for an identical CDR3. This rearrangement joins TRBV7-9 to TRBJ2-7, with a weak D call TRBD1 (6 bases). The germline V gene encodes CDR1 SEHNR and CDR2 FQNEAQ (reference sequence). V dropped 0 bases and J dropped 2 bases, with 8 bases sitting between them. There are 14 residues in the CDR3. The CDR3 DNA is TGTGCCAGCAGCTTAGCCGGACAGCCCTACGAGCAGTACTTC. It yields the protein CASSLAGQPYEQYF.

This clone came up a few times. This chain links TRBV27 with TRBJ2-7; 9 bases agree with TRBD1. V shed 5 bases, J shed 2 bases, and the junction held 4 bases outside the gene matches. Germline-derived CDR1 and CDR2 are MNHEY and SMNVEV (reference sequence). The CDR3 sequence is 14 residues long. CDR3 sequence reads: CASSQGQGTYEQYF. The CDR3 bases are TGTGCCAGCAGTCAGGGACAGGGTACCTACGAGCAGTACTTC.

The chain couples TRBV27 to TRBJ2-1, with 8 bases lining up with TRBD2. Losses at the gene ends were 2 bases for V and 4 bases for J; bases not matched to a gene: 7. From germline, CDR1 is MNHEY and CDR2 SMNVEV (reference sequence). CDR3 length equals 16 residues. The CDR3 DNA reads as TGTGCCAGCAGTTTAGTCGCGGGAGGCCCTTACAATGAGCAGTTCTTC. It encodes CASSLVAGGPYNEQFF.

J is TRBJ1-2 and V is TRBV5-4; 11 bases agree with TRBD1. Germline V CDR1 and CDR2: SGHNT, YYREEE (reference sequence). This CDR3 has 18 amino acids. V was pared by 0 bases and J by 8 bases, with 15 bases of the junction left unmatched. CDR3 coding DNA: TGTGCCAGCAGCTTGGTGGGCAGTCTTAGGACAGGGGGCACAGGCTACACCTTC. This gives the protein CASSLVGSLRTGGTGYTF.

This clone was counted only a few times. This chain connects TRBV5-1 to TRBJ2-7; tentatively, D is TRBD1 (6 bases). V was clipped by 3 bases and J by 2 bases, with 15 bases between them. This CDR3 spans 15 amino acids. In germline, CDR1 is SGHRS, CDR2 YFSETQ. CDR3 bases: TGCGCCAGCAGCTCCCGGACAGCCGCTACCTACGAGCAGTACTTC. It encodes CASSSRTAATYEQYF.

The table lists this clone with a few counts. V gene TRBV9 combines with J gene TRBJ2-1; no reliable D call. This CDR3 is 12 amino acids long. The V end was cut by 0 bases, the J end by 7 bases, with 5 bases between. The germline V gene has CDR1 SGDLS and CDR2 YYNGEE. CDR3 region: CASSVGSNEQFF. As DNA, the CDR3 is TGTGCCAGCAGCGTAGGGAGTAATGAGCAGTTCTTC.

This chain connects TRBV6-1 to TRBJ1-2; D is uncertain. Germline assignment: CDR1 MNHNS and CDR2 SASEGT. The CDR3 extends over 16 amino acids. V shed 1 base and J shed 4 bases, with 16 bases lying between them. This CDR3 reads CASSEVVPRSGYGYTF. CDR3 DNA sequence: TGTGCCAGCAGTGAAGTAGTTCCACGATCGGGCTATGGCTACACCTTC.

The V and J genes are TRBV10-3 and TRBJ1-4; 9 bases are shared with TRBD1. V trimming: 3 bases; J trimming: 5 bases; junction bases outside the gene matches: 4. The V gene's germline CDR1 is ENHRY and CDR2 SYGVKD. The CDR3 consists of 15 residues. The CDR3 reads CAISDPGTGNEKLFF. The CDR3 DNA follows: TGTGCCATCAGTGACCCCGGGACAGGGAATGAAAAACTGTTTTTT.

The genes are TRBV29-1 and TRBJ1-1; no definite D call. From germline, CDR1 is SQVTM and CDR2 ANQGSEA. The germline V and J ends were trimmed by 6 bases and 1 base, with 12 bases remaining between them. The CDR3 consists of 13 residues. In DNA form, the CDR3 reads TGCAGCGTCAAAAGCGACCCGAACACTGAAGCTTTCTTT. The encoded protein is CSVKSDPNTEAFF.

The rearrangement links TRBV4-1 to TRBJ2-7; 9 bases align to TRBD2. This CDR3 contains 13 residues. With 10 bases clipped from V and 1 base from J, the junction kept 5 bases outside the gene matches. Per germline, CDR1 MGHRA and CDR2 YSYEKL. CDR3 loop: CATGLAGSYEQYF. The CDR3 DNA reads as TGCGCCACTGGGCTAGCGGGATCCTACGAGCAGTACTTC.

The chain carries TRBV25-1 and TRBJ2-7; 11 nucleotides match TRBD1. CDR1 and CDR2 from the germline V gene are MGHDK and SYGVNS. CDR3 length equals 16 residues. The trim removed 0 bases at V and 3 bases at J, leaving 4 bases unmatched. The chain's CDR3 is CASSEYGQGARYEQYF. CDR3 DNA: TGTGCCAGCAGTGAATATGGACAGGGGGCGCGCTACGAGCAGTACTTC.

This clone is a singleton in its sample. The chain links TRBV27 to TRBJ1-1; 8 bases match TRBD1. The CDR3 totals 14 residues. The ends lost 9 bases at V and 4 bases at J; junction bases unmatched: 10. Per germline, CDR1 MNHEY and CDR2 SMNVEV (reference sequence). CDR3 sequence (DNA): TGTGCCAGTTCCCCCAGGGGGCGCGGCACTGAAGCTTTCTTT. Translating gives CASSPRGRGTEAFF.

This chain links TRBV4-3 with TRBJ2-1, with D maybe TRBD1 (5 bases). The length of the CDR3 is 14 residues. V was clipped by 1 base and J by 14 bases, with 18 bases between them. Germline CDR1 and CDR2: LGHNA and YSLEER. CDR3 in amino acids: CASSQGPGIGKEFF. The CDR3 coding sequence is TGCGCCAGCAGCCAAGGGCCAGGGATTGGCAAGGAGTTCTTC.

This clone has more than one count but fewer than ten. The chain carries TRBV7-9 and TRBJ2-5, with a possible D match to TRBD1 (5 bases). V was clipped by 3 bases and J by 1 base, with 9 bases between them. Germline V gene data show CDR1 as SEHNR and CDR2 as FQNEAQ (reference sequence). This CDR3 is built from 14 residues. The CDR3 bases are TGTGCCAGCAGCTTCGAGACAGCCCAAGAGACCCAGTACTTC. Translating it yields CASSFETAQETQYF.

The chain uses TRBV30 and TRBJ2-7; 7 bases are shared with TRBD1. The CDR3 contains 12 residues. The germline CDR1 and CDR2 sequences are GTSNPN and SVGIG (reference sequence). The V gene end was trimmed by 5 bases and the J gene end by 3 bases; junction bases not matched to a gene: 4. The CDR3 region has the DNA TGTGCCTGGGGGGACAGAATCTACGAGCAGTACTTC. It specifies CAWGDRIYEQYF.

Within the sample, this clone is large. V and J are TRBV28 and TRBJ2-2; a weak D match, TRBD2 (6 bases). The CDR3 loop spans 13 amino acids. Germline V gene data show CDR1 as MDHEN and CDR2 as SYDVKM. Trimming took 4 bases from V and 7 from J, leaving 10 bases between them. CDR3 nucleotides: TGTGCCAGCAGTTCACGCGGGGTCGGGGAGCTGTTTTTT. Its protein is CASSSRGVGELFF.

The genes are TRBV7-8 and TRBJ1-1, with D possibly matching TRBD1 (6 bases). This CDR3 is 13 amino acids long. Between the trimmed V and J ends, which lost 5 bases and 4 bases, there was a span of 11 bases. Germline lookup yields CDR1 SGHVS and CDR2 FQNEAQ. CDR3 loop: CASSGQMLTEAFF. In nucleotides, the CDR3 is TGTGCCAGCAGCGGACAGATGCTCACTGAAGCTTTCTTT.

The chain carries TRBV4-3 and TRBJ2-3; 7 nucleotides align to TRBD2. This CDR3 region has 16 residues. V shed 1 base and J 3 bases; nucleotides not matched to a gene: 7. CDR1 is LGHNA, CDR2 YSLEER, per germline. The CDR3 here is CASSQVSSGPTDTQYF. The CDR3 DNA sequence: TGCGCCAGCAGCCAAGTGAGTAGCGGGCCTACAGATACGCAGTATTTT.

This chain uses TRBV30 with TRBJ1-2, with 7 bases matching TRBD1. The CDR3 extends over 13 amino acids. Germline CDR1 reads GTSNPN; CDR2 reads SVGIG (reference sequence). V lost 5 bases, J lost 3 bases, and 6 bases stayed unmatched. The CDR3 DNA reads as TGTGCCTGGTCCGGACAGGACTACTATGGCTACACCTTC. This gives the protein CAWSGQDYYGYTF.

The V gene is TRBV4-1, the J gene TRBJ2-7, with D possibly TRBD1 on 6 matching bases. The germline V gene has CDR1 MGHRA and CDR2 YSYEKL. V lost 1 base to trimming and J lost 2 bases, with 6 bases between them. The CDR3 is 13 residues long. The CDR3 DNA reads TGCGCCAGCAGCCAAGGACAGGCCTACGAGCAGTACTTC. Translated: CASSQGQAYEQYF.

V gene TRBV30 combines with J gene TRBJ1-2; no clear D gene. Deletions cut 3 bases from V and 4 bases from J, with 12 bases between. This CDR3 is 13 amino acids long. Germline CDR1 reads GTSNPN; CDR2 reads SVGIG (reference sequence). The CDR3 DNA reads as TGTGCCTGGAGCGGCGGGAGACGCTATGGCTACACCTTC. Translation gives CAWSGGRRYGYTF.

This clone was observed a few times. This sequence joins TRBV19 and TRBJ1-4; 7 bases match TRBD1. Germline CDR1 and CDR2: LNHDA and SQIVND (reference sequence). This CDR3 has 13 amino acids. J gave up 8 bases and V 6 bases, and 6 bases lay outside the gene matches. Here the CDR3 DNA reads TGTGCCAGTAGCCCAGGGACAGTAGAAAAACTGTTTTTT. It translates to CASSPGTVEKLFF. Complete variable domain (other parts from reference TRBV19 and TRBJ1-4): DGGITQSPKYLFRKEGQNVTLSCEQNLNHDAMYWYRQDPGQGLRLIYYSQIVNDFQKGDIAEGYSVSREKKESFPLTVTSAQKNPTAFYLCASSPGTVEKLFFGSGTQLSVL.

This clone was recorded only once. This chain joins TRBV6-5 and TRBJ1-2; 9 nucleotides line up with TRBD1. J was trimmed by 8 bases and V by 6 bases; bases with no gene match: 7. This CDR3 region has 13 residues. The germline V gene has CDR1 MNHEY and CDR2 SVGAGI. The CDR3 DNA reads TGTGCCAGCAGCTCACAGGGGGCGCAGGGCTACACCTTC. It specifies CASSSQGAQGYTF.

This chain connects TRBV27 to TRBJ2-7; tentative D call: TRBD1 (6 bases). Germline CDR1 MNHEY, CDR2 SMNVEV (reference sequence). CDR3 size: 14 residues. With 1 base removed from V and 7 bases from J, the gap between germline ends came to 14 bases. The CDR3 spells CASSLYRDTGEQYF. In nucleotides, the CDR3 is TGTGCCAGCAGTTTATATAGGGACACTGGGGAGCAGTACTTC.

V is TRBV4-1 and J is TRBJ2-5; 7 bases are shared with TRBD1. Trimming cost V 3 bases and J 1 base; bases outside gene matches: 5. This CDR3 has 15 residues. Per germline, CDR1 MGHRA and CDR2 YSYEKL. CDR3 nucleotide sequence: TGCGCCAGCAGCCACCCCGGGACAGTCCAAGAGACCCAGTACTTC. This gives the protein CASSHPGTVQETQYF.

The chain recombines TRBV2 with TRBJ1-2, with D hard to call. Trimming took off 8 bases at V and 1 base at J, with 11 bases between the two ends. Germline loops: CDR1 SNHLY, CDR2 FYNNEI. The CDR3 runs to 13 residues. CDR3 coding DNA: TGTGCCAGCTCTCTCGACAATAACTATGGCTACACCTTC. Protein: CASSLDNNYGYTF.